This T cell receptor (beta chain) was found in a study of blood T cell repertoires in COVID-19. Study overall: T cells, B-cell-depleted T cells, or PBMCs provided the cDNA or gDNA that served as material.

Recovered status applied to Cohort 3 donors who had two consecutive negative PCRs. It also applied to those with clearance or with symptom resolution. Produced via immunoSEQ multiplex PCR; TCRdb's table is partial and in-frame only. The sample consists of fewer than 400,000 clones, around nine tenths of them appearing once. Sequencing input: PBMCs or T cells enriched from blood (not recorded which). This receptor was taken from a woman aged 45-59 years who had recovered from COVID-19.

The DNA of the CDR3 is TGTGCCAGCAGTTATCGGGCTGAGGGGGGCAATCAGCCCCAGCATTTT. Protein: CASSYRAEGGNQPQHF. The chain is built from TRBV6-2 or TRBV6-3 and TRBJ1-5, with D tentatively TRBD1 (6 bases). Trimming shortened V by 3 bases and J by 2 bases, and 14 bases separated the two germline ends. Germline V gene lookup returns CDR1 MNHEY and CDR2 SVGEGT. The CDR3 spans 16 residues.